The rows below give T cell receptor beta chains drawn from one sample of a study of shared clonotypes between healthy human individuals. The data were produced by immunoSEQ multiplex PCR, yet TCRdb's version contains in-frame clones alone and is incomplete. The data show 1.4 million to 1.5 million clones, 96% seen once. Sequencing used naive CD4+ T cells sorted from blood. The receptors shown here come from a man aged 30 to 39 in good health. Each CDR3 is given with its conserved first and last residue. The order of the fields is J gene, V gene, D gene, clone size, CDR3 protein, CDR3 DNA. A D gene is named only where the DNA matches it firmly. Clone size is shown for a subset of rows, as once, few, many or a class of expanded clone.

j_gene: TRBJ2-7; v_gene: TRBV2; d_gene: -; abundance: -; CDR3aa: CASIMGRAYEQYF; CDR3nt: TGTGCCAGCATTATGGGGAGAGCCTACGAGCAGTACTTC
j_gene: TRBJ2-5; v_gene: TRBV5-6; d_gene: TRBD2; abundance: -; CDR3aa: CASRKTGTSFKMTQYF; CDR3nt: TGTGCCAGCCGCAAAACCGGGACTAGCTTTAAGATGACCCAGTACTTC
j_gene: TRBJ1-5; v_gene: TRBV5-8; d_gene: TRBD1; abundance: -; CDR3aa: CASSGGQRDQPQHF; CDR3nt: TGTGCCAGTTCCGGGGGACAGCGAGATCAGCCCCAGCATTTT
j_gene: TRBJ2-7; v_gene: TRBV27; d_gene: TRBD1; abundance: once; CDR3aa: CASKPGQESAKQYF; CDR3nt: TGTGCCAGCAAACCGGGACAGGAGTCCGCAAAGCAGTACTTC
j_gene: TRBJ2-5; v_gene: TRBV19; d_gene: TRBD1; abundance: once; CDR3aa: CASSIGRIGQGGQETQYF; CDR3nt: TGTGCCAGTAGTATTGGGAGGATCGGACAGGGTGGCCAAGAGACCCAGTACTTC
j_gene: TRBJ2-3; v_gene: TRBV27; d_gene: TRBD2; abundance: -; CDR3aa: CASRRGGRARTDTQYF; CDR3nt: TGTGCCAGCAGGCGGGGCGGGAGGGCGCGCACAGATACGCAGTATTTT
j_gene: TRBJ1-2; v_gene: TRBV27; d_gene: -; abundance: once; CDR3aa: CASSLYDSYGYTF; CDR3nt: TGTGCCAGCAGTTTATACGACAGCTATGGCTACACCTTC
j_gene: TRBJ2-3; v_gene: TRBV5-8; d_gene: -; abundance: -; CDR3aa: CASSLRVWEDTQYF; CDR3nt: TGTGCCAGCAGCTTGAGGGTATGGGAAGATACGCAGTATTTT
j_gene: TRBJ1-1; v_gene: TRBV27; d_gene: -; abundance: -; CDR3aa: CASSLSWGGTEAFF; CDR3nt: TGTGCCAGCAGTTTATCATGGGGCGGAACTGAAGCTTTCTTT
j_gene: TRBJ2-3; v_gene: TRBV5-1; d_gene: TRBD1; abundance: -; CDR3aa: CASSTVDRVTDTQYF; CDR3nt: TGCGCCAGCAGCACCGTTGACAGGGTCACAGATACGCAGTATTTT
j_gene: TRBJ2-2; v_gene: TRBV28; d_gene: -; abundance: -; CDR3aa: CASSDYAGELFF; CDR3nt: TGTGCCAGTTCGGACTACGCCGGGGAGCTGTTTTTT
j_gene: TRBJ1-1; v_gene: TRBV5-1; d_gene: TRBD1; abundance: once; CDR3aa: CASSLLAQGDTEAFF; CDR3nt: TGCGCCAGCAGCTTGCTTGCCCAGGGGGACACTGAAGCTTTCTTT
j_gene: TRBJ2-7; v_gene: TRBV4-1; d_gene: -; abundance: -; CDR3aa: CASSQVRGRASTYEQYF; CDR3nt: TGCGCCAGCAGCCAAGTTAGGGGGAGGGCCTCCACCTACGAGCAGTACTTC
j_gene: TRBJ1-5; v_gene: TRBV4-1; d_gene: -; abundance: once; CDR3aa: CASSSHPGLDHQPQHF; CDR3nt: TGCGCCAGCAGCTCTCATCCGGGACTTGACCATCAGCCCCAGCATTTT
j_gene: TRBJ2-5; v_gene: TRBV10-2; d_gene: -; abundance: -; CDR3aa: CASSGGASWQTQYF; CDR3nt: TGCGCCAGCAGTGGGGGGGCTAGCTGGCAGACCCAGTACTTC
j_gene: TRBJ2-4; v_gene: TRBV10-3; d_gene: TRBD1; abundance: -; CDR3aa: CAVGTGGAKNIQYF; CDR3nt: TGTGCCGTTGGGACAGGGGGGGCCAAAAACATTCAGTACTTC
j_gene: TRBJ2-5; v_gene: TRBV5-1; d_gene: -; abundance: -; CDR3aa: CASSFGSAAQSQETQYF; CDR3nt: TGCGCCAGCAGCTTTGGATCGGCGGCACAGAGCCAAGAGACCCAGTACTTC
j_gene: TRBJ1-4; v_gene: TRBV5-1; d_gene: TRBD1; abundance: -; CDR3aa: CASSYSGQTEKLFF; CDR3nt: TGCGCCAGCAGCTACTCGGGACAGACTGAAAAACTGTTTTTT
j_gene: TRBJ1-2; v_gene: TRBV7-2; d_gene: -; abundance: -; CDR3aa: CASSLDGASAVRSYGYTF; CDR3nt: TGTGCCAGCAGCTTAGATGGTGCCTCGGCAGTCCGGAGCTATGGCTACACCTTC
j_gene: TRBJ2-1; v_gene: TRBV7-9; d_gene: -; abundance: -; CDR3aa: CASSFGTYNEQFF; CDR3nt: TGTGCCAGCAGCTTTGGGACCTACAATGAGCAGTTCTTC
j_gene: TRBJ2-1; v_gene: TRBV18; d_gene: TRBD2; abundance: -; CDR3aa: CASSQASGAFGNEQFF; CDR3nt: TGTGCCAGCTCACAAGCTAGCGGGGCCTTCGGCAATGAGCAGTTCTTC
j_gene: TRBJ2-5; v_gene: TRBV11-3; d_gene: TRBD2; abundance: -; CDR3aa: CASSLWERGTQYF; CDR3nt: TGTGCCAGCAGCTTATGGGAGCGGGGAACCCAGTACTTC
j_gene: TRBJ1-1; v_gene: TRBV6-5; d_gene: -; abundance: -; CDR3aa: CASSYIRGMNTEAFF; CDR3nt: TGTGCCAGCAGTTACATTCGGGGTATGAACACTGAAGCTTTCTTT
j_gene: TRBJ1-5; v_gene: TRBV19; d_gene: -; abundance: -; CDR3aa: CASSMEVGGAPNQPQHF; CDR3nt: TGTGCCAGTAGTATGGAGGTGGGGGGGGCTCCCAATCAGCCCCAGCATTTT
j_gene: TRBJ2-7; v_gene: TRBV7-9; d_gene: TRBD2; abundance: -; CDR3aa: CASSPWEGAYEQYF; CDR3nt: TGTGCCAGCAGCCCCTGGGAGGGAGCCTACGAGCAGTACTTC
j_gene: TRBJ2-7; v_gene: TRBV12-2; d_gene: -; abundance: -; CDR3aa: CASRSYRVGSYEQYF; CDR3nt: TGTGCAAGTCGCTCCTACAGGGTAGGCTCCTACGAGCAGTACTTC
j_gene: TRBJ1-4; v_gene: TRBV12-2; d_gene: -; abundance: -; CDR3aa: CASRPKGANEKLFF; CDR3nt: TGTGCAAGTCGGCCGAAGGGGGCTAATGAAAAACTGTTTTTT
j_gene: TRBJ1-5; v_gene: TRBV6-1; d_gene: -; abundance: once; CDR3aa: CASSAPSSSNQPQHF; CDR3nt: TGTGCCAGCAGTGCCCCCTCCTCTAGCAATCAGCCCCAGCATTTT
j_gene: TRBJ1-2; v_gene: TRBV28; d_gene: TRBD1; abundance: -; CDR3aa: CASSSAGGARYGYTF; CDR3nt: TGTGCCAGCAGTTCCGCAGGGGGCGCTAGGTATGGCTACACCTTC
j_gene: TRBJ2-1; v_gene: TRBV6-1; d_gene: -; abundance: -; CDR3aa: CASSGHPLSYNEQFF; CDR3nt: TGTGCCAGCAGTGGGCACCCGCTCTCCTACAATGAGCAGTTCTTC
j_gene: TRBJ1-2; v_gene: TRBV2; d_gene: -; abundance: -; CDR3aa: CASSDGGYTF; CDR3nt: TGTGCCAGCAGTGACGGTGGCTACACCTTC
j_gene: TRBJ2-1; v_gene: TRBV7-9; d_gene: TRBD2; abundance: -; CDR3aa: CASDLLSLTSGSGNEQFF; CDR3nt: TGTGCCAGTGATCTCCTCTCCCTGACTAGCGGGAGTGGTAATGAGCAGTTCTTC
j_gene: TRBJ2-2; v_gene: TRBV6-9; d_gene: -; abundance: -; CDR3aa: CASTQTTAGPPGDTGELFF; CDR3nt: TGTGCCAGCACCCAGACGACAGCCGGGCCGCCCGGGGACACCGGGGAGCTGTTTTTT
j_gene: TRBJ2-1; v_gene: TRBV4-3; d_gene: -; abundance: -; CDR3aa: CASSQRPGPSPREQFF; CDR3nt: TGCGCCAGCAGCCAACGCCCGGGACCAAGCCCGCGTGAGCAGTTCTTC
j_gene: TRBJ2-5; v_gene: TRBV7-3; d_gene: -; abundance: -; CDR3aa: CASSLNRGSQETQYF; CDR3nt: TGTGCCAGCAGCTTAAATCGGGGCAGCCAAGAGACCCAGTACTTC
j_gene: TRBJ2-7; v_gene: TRBV2; d_gene: -; abundance: -; CDR3aa: CASSAREGGLFEQYF; CDR3nt: TGTGCCAGCAGCGCACGGGAAGGAGGGCTTTTCGAGCAGTACTTC
j_gene: TRBJ1-4; v_gene: TRBV6-1; d_gene: TRBD1; abundance: -; CDR3aa: CASSSGQGNEKLFF; CDR3nt: TGTGCCAGCAGTTCGGGACAGGGGAATGAAAAACTGTTTTTT
j_gene: TRBJ2-3; v_gene: TRBV9; d_gene: TRBD1; abundance: once; CDR3aa: CASSVATGGKTDTQYF; CDR3nt: TGTGCCAGCAGCGTAGCGACAGGGGGTAAAACAGATACGCAGTATTTT
j_gene: TRBJ2-7; v_gene: TRBV25-1; d_gene: -; abundance: -; CDR3aa: CASSAFGGVYEQYF; CDR3nt: TGTGCCAGCAGTGCCTTCGGAGGGGTCTACGAGCAGTACTTC
j_gene: TRBJ1-1; v_gene: TRBV13; d_gene: -; abundance: -; CDR3aa: CASSHRTGPDNTEAFF; CDR3nt: TGTGCCAGCAGCCACCGTACGGGACCTGACAACACTGAAGCTTTCTTT
j_gene: TRBJ1-2; v_gene: TRBV2; d_gene: TRBD1; abundance: once; CDR3aa: CASGARTGANGYTF; CDR3nt: TGTGCCAGCGGGGCCCGGACAGGGGCTAATGGCTACACCTTC
j_gene: TRBJ1-2; v_gene: TRBV7-8; d_gene: -; abundance: -; CDR3aa: CASSLGTPLLNYGYTF; CDR3nt: TGTGCCAGCAGCTTGGGAACCCCGCTCCTGAACTATGGCTACACCTTC
j_gene: TRBJ2-5; v_gene: TRBV18; d_gene: TRBD1; abundance: -; CDR3aa: CASSPSTGGYETQYF; CDR3nt: TGTGCCAGCTCACCATCAACAGGGGGCTATGAGACCCAGTACTTC
j_gene: TRBJ2-7; v_gene: TRBV6-1; d_gene: -; abundance: -; CDR3aa: CASRGTYGGGEQYF; CDR3nt: TGTGCCAGCAGGGGAACTTACGGGGGTGGGGAGCAGTACTTC
j_gene: TRBJ1-1; v_gene: TRBV2; d_gene: -; abundance: -; CDR3aa: CASSEARANTEAFF; CDR3nt: TGTGCCAGCAGTGAGGCCAGGGCGAACACTGAAGCTTTCTTT
j_gene: TRBJ2-7; v_gene: TRBV7-6; d_gene: TRBD2; abundance: -; CDR3aa: CASSFGTTEQYF; CDR3nt: TGTGCCAGCAGCTTCGGGACTACCGAGCAGTACTTC
j_gene: TRBJ2-3; v_gene: TRBV9; d_gene: TRBD2; abundance: -; CDR3aa: CASSVGPSGRVPDTQYF; CDR3nt: TGTGCCAGCAGCGTAGGGCCTAGCGGGAGAGTCCCGGATACGCAGTATTTT
j_gene: TRBJ2-5; v_gene: TRBV4-1; d_gene: -; abundance: -; CDR3aa: CASSQEGVTQYF; CDR3nt: TGCGCCAGCAGCCAAGAAGGGGTTACCCAGTACTTC
j_gene: TRBJ2-7; v_gene: TRBV28; d_gene: -; abundance: -; CDR3aa: CASKGGLIPYEQYF; CDR3nt: TGTGCCAGCAAGGGGGGGCTGATTCCCTACGAGCAGTACTTC
j_gene: TRBJ2-1; v_gene: TRBV28; d_gene: TRBD2; abundance: -; CDR3aa: CASSLYSGRESEQFF; CDR3nt: TGTGCCAGCAGTTTATATAGCGGGAGGGAATCGGAGCAGTTCTTC
j_gene: TRBJ2-3; v_gene: TRBV6-5; d_gene: TRBD1; abundance: -; CDR3aa: CASRRQGLDTQYF; CDR3nt: TGTGCCAGCAGAAGACAGGGCCTAGATACGCAGTATTTT
j_gene: TRBJ2-2; v_gene: TRBV7-2; d_gene: -; abundance: -; CDR3aa: CASSLFAENTGELFF; CDR3nt: TGTGCCAGCAGCTTATTTGCAGAGAACACCGGGGAGCTGTTTTTT